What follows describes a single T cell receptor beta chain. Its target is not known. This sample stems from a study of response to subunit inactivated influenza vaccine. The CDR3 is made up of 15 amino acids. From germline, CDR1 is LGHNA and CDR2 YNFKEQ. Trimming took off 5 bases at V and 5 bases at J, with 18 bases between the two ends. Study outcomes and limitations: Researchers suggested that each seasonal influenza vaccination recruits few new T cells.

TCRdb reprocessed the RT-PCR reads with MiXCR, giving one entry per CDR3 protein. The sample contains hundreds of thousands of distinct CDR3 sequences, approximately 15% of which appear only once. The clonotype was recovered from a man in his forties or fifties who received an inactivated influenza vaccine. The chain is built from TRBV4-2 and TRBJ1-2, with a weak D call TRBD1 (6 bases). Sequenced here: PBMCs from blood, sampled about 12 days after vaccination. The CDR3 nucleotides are TGTGCCAGCAGCGCCGAGGCGGGGGCGATATATGGCTACACCTTC. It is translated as CASSAEAGAIYGYTF.